This TCR beta chain was recovered during a study of blood T cell repertoires in COVID-19. Cohort assignment relied on participant-reported clinical history. Sequencing was performed with immunoSEQ multiplex PCR; in TCRdb, only in-frame clones are kept and a portion is missing. This table holds under 250,000 clones, approximately 90% found once. The specimen was PBMCs or T cells enriched from blood (not recorded which). This TCR came from a woman aged 25 to 45 with acute COVID-19.

The CDR3 loop is CASRKGTFGSYEQYF. For the CDR3, the DNA is TGTGCCAGCAGAAAAGGGACATTTGGCAGCTACGAGCAGTACTTC. J is TRBJ2-7 and V is TRBV6-5; tentative D call: TRBD1 (6 bases). Trimming stripped 6 bases from V and 3 bases from J, with 18 bases between. The CDR3 runs 15 residues. CDR1 and CDR2 from the germline V gene are MNHEY and SVGAGI.